The T cell receptor beta chain under discussion was sequenced for a study of OX40 agonist ivuxolimab in advanced cancers. Across the study: A male proportion of about 80% was recorded, with mean age approximately 60 years and range 23 to 79.

Only in-frame clones appear in the TCRdb table, and some are missing; sequencing was by immunoSEQ multiplex PCR. The data contain tens of thousands of clones, roughly 84% of them singletons. In germline, CDR1 is SGHRS, CDR2 YFSETQ. The junction had 4 bases not matched to a gene; V was cut back by 4 bases and J by 2 bases. This CDR3 comprises 15 residues. The sequencing used CD4+ or CD8+ T cells sorted from blood, collected in a trial of the OX40 agonist ivuxolimab. This receptor was identified in an adult with an advanced solid tumor such as melanoma, head and neck, liver or kidney cancer. The chain links TRBV5-1 to TRBJ2-5; TRBD2 matches 11 bases. CDR3 amino acids: CASSKGLAVQETQYF. DNA of the CDR3: TGCGCCAGCAGCAAGGGACTAGCGGTTCAAGAGACCCAGTACTTC.